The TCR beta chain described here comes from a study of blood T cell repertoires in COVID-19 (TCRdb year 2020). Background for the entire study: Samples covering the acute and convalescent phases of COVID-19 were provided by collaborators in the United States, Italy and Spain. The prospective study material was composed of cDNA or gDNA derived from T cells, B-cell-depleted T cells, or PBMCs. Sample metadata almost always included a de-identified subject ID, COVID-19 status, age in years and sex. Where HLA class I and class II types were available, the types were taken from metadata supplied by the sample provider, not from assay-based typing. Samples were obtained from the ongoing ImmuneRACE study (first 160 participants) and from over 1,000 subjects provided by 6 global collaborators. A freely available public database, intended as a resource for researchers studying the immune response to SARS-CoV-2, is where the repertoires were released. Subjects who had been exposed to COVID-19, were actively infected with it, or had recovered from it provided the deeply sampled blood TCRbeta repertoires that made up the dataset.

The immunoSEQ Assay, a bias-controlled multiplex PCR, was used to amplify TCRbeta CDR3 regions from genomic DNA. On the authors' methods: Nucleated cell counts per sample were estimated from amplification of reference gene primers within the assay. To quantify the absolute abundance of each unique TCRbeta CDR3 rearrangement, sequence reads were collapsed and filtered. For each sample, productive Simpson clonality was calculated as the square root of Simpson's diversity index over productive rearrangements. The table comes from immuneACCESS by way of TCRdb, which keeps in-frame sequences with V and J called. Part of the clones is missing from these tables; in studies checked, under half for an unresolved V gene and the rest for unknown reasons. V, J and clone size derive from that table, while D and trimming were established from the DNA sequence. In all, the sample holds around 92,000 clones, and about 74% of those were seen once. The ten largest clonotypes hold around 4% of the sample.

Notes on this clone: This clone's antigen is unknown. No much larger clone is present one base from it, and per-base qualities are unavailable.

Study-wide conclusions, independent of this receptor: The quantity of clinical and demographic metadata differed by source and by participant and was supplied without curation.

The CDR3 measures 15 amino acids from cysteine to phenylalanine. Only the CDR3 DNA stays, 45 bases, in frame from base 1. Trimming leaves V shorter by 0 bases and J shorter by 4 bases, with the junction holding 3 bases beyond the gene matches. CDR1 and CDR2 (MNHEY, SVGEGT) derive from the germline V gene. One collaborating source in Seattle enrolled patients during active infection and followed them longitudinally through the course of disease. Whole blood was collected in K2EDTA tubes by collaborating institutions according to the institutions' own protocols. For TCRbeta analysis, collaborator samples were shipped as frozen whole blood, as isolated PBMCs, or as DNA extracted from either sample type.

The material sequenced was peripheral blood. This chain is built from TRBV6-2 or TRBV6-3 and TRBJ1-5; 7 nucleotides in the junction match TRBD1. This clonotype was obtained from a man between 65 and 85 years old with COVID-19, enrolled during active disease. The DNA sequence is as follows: TGTGCCAGCAGTTACTCAGGGGGCCTGAATCAGCCCCAGCATTTT. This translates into CASSYSGGLNQPQHF.